This T cell receptor beta chain originates from a study of blood T cell repertoires in COVID-19. Study context: The origin of the acute and convalescent COVID-19 samples was the United States, Italy and Spain. From T cells, B-cell-depleted T cells, or PBMCs came the material, which was cDNA or gDNA.

Germline CDR1 and CDR2: MRHNA and SNTAGT. The CDR3 extends over 15 amino acids. Trimming took 6 bases from V and 7 from J; bases not matched to a gene: 5. Authors' analysis steps: Researchers report that nucleated cell counts were estimated from reference gene primer amplification. The method was immunoSEQ multiplex PCR; TCRdb's version includes in-frame clones alone and lacks a portion of them. V and J calls and clone size come straight from that table; D and trimming were deduced from the DNA. The table shows more than 25,000 clones, with roughly 90% occurring only once. The origin of this receptor is a middle-aged woman with active or convalescent COVID-19. What was sequenced was peripheral blood. This sequence joins TRBV6-4 and TRBJ2-1; 14 positions agree with TRBD2. The CDR3 protein is CASSEGLAGANEQFF. As DNA, the CDR3 is TGTGCCAGCAGCGAGGGACTAGCGGGAGCGAATGAGCAGTTCTTC.